Only a few counts were recorded for the clone carrying this T cell receptor (beta chain). The data stem from a study of cytomegalovirus exposure and HLA in healthy donors. From germline, CDR1 is MDHEN and CDR2 SYDVKM. The CDR3 runs 17 residues. The V gene end was trimmed by 6 bases and the J gene end by 4 bases; junction bases not matched to a gene: 15. PCR employed 60 Vbeta and 13 Jbeta primers. TCRdb's table, derived via immunoSEQ multiplex PCR, lists solely in-frame clones and lacks some. The sample holds fewer than 250,000 clones, almost 75% seen once. This clonotype was sampled from a woman in her 30s in good health and CMV-seropositive. Sequencing used PBMCs. This chain joins TRBV28 and TRBJ2-1, with TRBD2 matching over 7 bases. The CDR3 sequence is CASRPPPQRDPYNEQFF. For the CDR3, the DNA is TGTGCCAGCAGACCTCCGCCACAGCGGGACCCTTACAATGAGCAGTTCTTC. The whole variable domain, remainder taken from reference TRBV28 and TRBJ2-1, is DVKVTQSSRYLVKRTGEKVFLECVQDMDHENMFWYRQDPGLGLRLIYFSYDVKMKEKGDIPEGYSVSREKKERFSLILESASTNQTSMYLCASRPPPQRDPYNEQFFGPGTRLTVL.